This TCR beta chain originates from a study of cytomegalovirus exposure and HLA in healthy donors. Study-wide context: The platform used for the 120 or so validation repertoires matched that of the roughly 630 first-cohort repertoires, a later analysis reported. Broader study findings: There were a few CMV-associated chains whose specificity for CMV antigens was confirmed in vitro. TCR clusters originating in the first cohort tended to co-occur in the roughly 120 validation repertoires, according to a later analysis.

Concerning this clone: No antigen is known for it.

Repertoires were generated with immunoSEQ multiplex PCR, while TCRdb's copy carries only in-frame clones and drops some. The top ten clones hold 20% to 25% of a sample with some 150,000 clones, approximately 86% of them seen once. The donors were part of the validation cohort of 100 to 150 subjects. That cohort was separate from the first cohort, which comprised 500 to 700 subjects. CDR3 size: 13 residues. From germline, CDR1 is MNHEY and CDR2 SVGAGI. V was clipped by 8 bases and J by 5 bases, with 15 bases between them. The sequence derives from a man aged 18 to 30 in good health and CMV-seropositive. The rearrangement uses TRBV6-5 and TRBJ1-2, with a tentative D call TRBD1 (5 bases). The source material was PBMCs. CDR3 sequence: CASSQGGGYGYTF. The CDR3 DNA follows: TGTGCCAGCTCCCAGGGTGGAGGGTATGGCTACACCTTC.